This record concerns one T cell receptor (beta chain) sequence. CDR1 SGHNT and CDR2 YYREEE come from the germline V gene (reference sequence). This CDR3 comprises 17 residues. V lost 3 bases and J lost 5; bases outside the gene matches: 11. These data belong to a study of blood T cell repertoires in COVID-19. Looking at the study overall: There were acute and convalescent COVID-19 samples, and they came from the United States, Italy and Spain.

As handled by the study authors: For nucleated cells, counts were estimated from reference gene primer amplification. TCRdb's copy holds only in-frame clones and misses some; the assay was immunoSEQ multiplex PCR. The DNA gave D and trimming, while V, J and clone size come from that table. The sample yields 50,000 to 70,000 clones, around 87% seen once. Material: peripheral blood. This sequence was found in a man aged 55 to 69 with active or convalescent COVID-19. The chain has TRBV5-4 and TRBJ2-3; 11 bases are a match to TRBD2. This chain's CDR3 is CASSSGLAGGEGDTQYF. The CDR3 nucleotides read TGTGCCAGCAGCTCCGGACTAGCGGGTGGGGAGGGAGATACGCAGTATTTT. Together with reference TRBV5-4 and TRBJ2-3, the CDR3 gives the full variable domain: ETGVTQSPTHLIKTRGQQVTLRCSSQSGHNTVSWYQQALGQGPQFIFQYYREEENGRGNFPPRFSGLQFPNYSSELNVNALELDDSALYLCASSSGLAGGEGDTQYFGPGTRLTVL.